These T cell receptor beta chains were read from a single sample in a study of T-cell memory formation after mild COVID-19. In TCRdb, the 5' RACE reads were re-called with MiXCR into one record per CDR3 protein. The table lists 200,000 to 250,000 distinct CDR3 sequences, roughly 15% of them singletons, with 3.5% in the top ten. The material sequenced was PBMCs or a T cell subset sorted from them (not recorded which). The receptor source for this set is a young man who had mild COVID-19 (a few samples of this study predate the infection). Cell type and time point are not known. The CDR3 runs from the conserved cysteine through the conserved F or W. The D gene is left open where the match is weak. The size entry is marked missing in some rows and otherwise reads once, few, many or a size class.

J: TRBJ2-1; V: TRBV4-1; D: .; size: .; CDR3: CASSQDSFPGPEQFF; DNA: TGCGCCAGCAGCCAAGACTCCTTTCCGGGTCCTGAGCAGTTCTTC
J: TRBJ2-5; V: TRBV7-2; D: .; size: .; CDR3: CASSSSLQETQYF; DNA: TGTGCCAGCAGCTCGAGCTTACAAGAGACCCAGTACTTC
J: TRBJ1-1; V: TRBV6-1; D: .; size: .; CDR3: CASSRAFEAEAFF; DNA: TGTGCCAGCAGTCGGGCTTTCGAGGCTGAAGCTTTCTTT
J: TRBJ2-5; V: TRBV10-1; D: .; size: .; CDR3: CASSDRLGETQYF; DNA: TGCGCCAGCAGTGACAGGCTTGGGGAGACCCAGTACTTC
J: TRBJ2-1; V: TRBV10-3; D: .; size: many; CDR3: CAIREGGENEQFF; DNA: TGTGCCATCCGAGAGGGGGGGGAGAATGAGCAGTTCTTC
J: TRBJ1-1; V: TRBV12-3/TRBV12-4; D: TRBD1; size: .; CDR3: CASTQQGGTEAFF; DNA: TGTGCCAGCACTCAACAGGGGGGCACTGAAGCTTTCTTT
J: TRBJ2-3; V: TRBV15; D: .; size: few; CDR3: CATRNPGASPDTQYF; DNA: TGTGCCACCAGGAACCCAGGGGCTTCCCCAGATACGCAGTATTTT
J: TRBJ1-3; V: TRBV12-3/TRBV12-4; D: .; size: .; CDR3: CASSWETSGNTIYF; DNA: TGTGCCAGCAGTTGGGAAACCTCTGGAAACACCATATATTTT
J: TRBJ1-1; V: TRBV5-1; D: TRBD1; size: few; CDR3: CASSLTGGIAEAFF; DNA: TGCGCCAGCAGCTTGACAGGGGGAATAGCTGAAGCTTTCTTT
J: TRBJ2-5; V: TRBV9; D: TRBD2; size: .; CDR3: CASSERGGFEETQYF; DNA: TGTGCCAGCAGCGAGCGGGGGGGCTTTGAGGAGACCCAGTACTTC
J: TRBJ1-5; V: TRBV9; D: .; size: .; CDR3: CASSYGTDNQPQHF; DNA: TGTGCCAGCAGCTACGGGACCGACAATCAGCCCCAGCATTTT
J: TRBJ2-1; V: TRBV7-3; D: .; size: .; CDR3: CASSLRGPYNEQFF; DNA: TGTGCCAGCAGCTTAAGGGGCCCCTACAATGAGCAGTTCTTC
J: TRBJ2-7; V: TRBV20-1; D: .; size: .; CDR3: CSATPGSSYEQYF; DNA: TGCAGTGCTACCCCCGGCAGCTCCTACGAGCAGTACTTC
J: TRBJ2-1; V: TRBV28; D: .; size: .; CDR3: CASSLYYEQFF; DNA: TGTGCCAGCAGTTTATACTATGAGCAGTTCTTC
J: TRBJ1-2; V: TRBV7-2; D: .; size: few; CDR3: CASIGDGYTF; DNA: TGTGCCAGCATTGGGGATGGCTACACCTTC
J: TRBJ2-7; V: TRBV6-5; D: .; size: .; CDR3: CASSLRDTAYEQYF; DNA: TGTGCCAGCAGTCTCCGGGACACAGCCTACGAGCAGTACTTC
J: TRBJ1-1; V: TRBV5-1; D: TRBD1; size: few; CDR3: CASRTTGGFGTEAFF; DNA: TGCGCCAGCAGGACGACAGGGGGCTTTGGCACTGAAGCTTTCTTT
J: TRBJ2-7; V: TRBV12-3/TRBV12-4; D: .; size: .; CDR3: CASSRGLSYEQYF; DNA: TGTGCCAGCAGCAGGGGCCTCTCCTACGAGCAGTACTTC
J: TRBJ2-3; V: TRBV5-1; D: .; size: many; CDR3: CASSQLRGGGTDTQYF; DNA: TGCGCCAGCAGCCAGCTACGGGGCGGGGGCACAGATACGCAGTATTTT
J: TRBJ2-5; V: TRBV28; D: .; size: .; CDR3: CASTSLGKTQYF; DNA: TGTGCCAGCACCTCCTTGGGGAAGACCCAGTACTTC
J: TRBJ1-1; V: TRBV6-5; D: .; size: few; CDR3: CASSPLRGNTEAFF; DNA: TGTGCCAGCAGTCCACTTCGAGGGAACACTGAAGCTTTCTTT
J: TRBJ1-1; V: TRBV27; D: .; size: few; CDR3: CASSLSPGMNTEAFF; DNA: TGTGCCAGCAGTTTATCCCCGGGAATGAACACTGAAGCTTTCTTT
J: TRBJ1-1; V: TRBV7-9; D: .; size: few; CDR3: CASSPTANGRNAEAFF; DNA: TGTGCCAGCAGCCCGACAGCAAATGGCCGAAACGCTGAAGCTTTCTTT
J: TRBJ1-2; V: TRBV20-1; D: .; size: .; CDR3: CSAYGGLYGYTF; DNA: TGCAGTGCTTACGGGGGCCTCTATGGCTACACCTTC
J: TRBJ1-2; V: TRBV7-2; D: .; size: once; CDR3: CASSLAWAGTNGYTF; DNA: TGTGCCAGCAGCTTAGCGTGGGCAGGGACTAATGGCTACACCTTC
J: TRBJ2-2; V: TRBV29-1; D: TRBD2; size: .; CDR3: CSVQLAGGNTGELFF; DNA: TGCAGCGTGCAACTAGCGGGGGGGAACACCGGGGAGCTGTTTTTT
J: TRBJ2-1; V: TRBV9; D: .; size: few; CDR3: CASSVWGYEQFF; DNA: TGTGCCAGCAGCGTCTGGGGGTATGAGCAGTTCTTC
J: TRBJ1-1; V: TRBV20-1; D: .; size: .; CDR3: CSGSSGFSEAFF; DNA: TGCAGTGGTTCGTCCGGGTTCTCTGAAGCTTTCTTT
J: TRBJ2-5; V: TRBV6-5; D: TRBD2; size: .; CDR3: CASSLTGLGGETQYF; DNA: TGTGCCAGCAGTCTCACAGGACTAGGAGGAGAGACCCAGTACTTC
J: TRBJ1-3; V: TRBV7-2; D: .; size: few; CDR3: CASSPGVHSGNTIYF; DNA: TGTGCCAGCAGCCCCGGGGTTCACTCTGGAAACACCATATATTTT
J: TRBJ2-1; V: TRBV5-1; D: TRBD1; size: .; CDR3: CASSLDSGGLVDEQFF; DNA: TGCGCCAGCAGCTTGGATTCAGGGGGCCTAGTGGATGAGCAGTTCTTC
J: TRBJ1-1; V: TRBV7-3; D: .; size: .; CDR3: CASCPGGTDTEAFF; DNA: TGTGCCAGCTGCCCCGGGGGGACGGACACTGAAGCTTTCTTT
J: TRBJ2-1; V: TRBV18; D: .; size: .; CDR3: CASMTDVGYNEQFF; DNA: TGTGCCAGTATGACAGACGTGGGGTACAATGAGCAGTTCTTC
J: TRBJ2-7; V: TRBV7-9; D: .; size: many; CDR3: CASSQGGYSYEQYF; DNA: TGTGCCAGCAGCCAGGGGGGCTACTCCTACGAGCAGTACTTC
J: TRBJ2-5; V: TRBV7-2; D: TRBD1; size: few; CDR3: CASSPQTGLEETQYF; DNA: TGTGCCAGCAGCCCCCAGACAGGGCTAGAGGAGACCCAGTACTTC
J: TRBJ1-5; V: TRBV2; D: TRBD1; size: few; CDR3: CATNRGLNQPQHF; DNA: TGTGCCACAAACAGGGGCCTTAATCAGCCCCAGCATTTT
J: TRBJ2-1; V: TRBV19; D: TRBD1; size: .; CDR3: CASSTTGTDFNEQFF; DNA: TGTGCCAGTAGTACGACCGGGACAGACTTTAATGAGCAGTTCTTC
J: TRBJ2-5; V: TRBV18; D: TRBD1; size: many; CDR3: CASSQGQGLETQYF; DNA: TGTGCCAGCTCACAAGGACAGGGATTAGAGACCCAGTACTTC
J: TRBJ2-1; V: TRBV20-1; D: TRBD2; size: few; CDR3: CSAAGGGPYNEQFF; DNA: TGCAGTGCCGCCGGGGGGGGTCCCTACAATGAGCAGTTCTTC
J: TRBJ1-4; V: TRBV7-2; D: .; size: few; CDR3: CASSLGGLTSEKLFF; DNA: TGTGCCAGCAGCTTAGGGGGCCTGACTAGTGAAAAACTGTTTTTT
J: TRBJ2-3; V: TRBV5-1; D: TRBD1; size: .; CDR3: CASTVQGVGTDTQYF; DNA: TGCGCCAGCACCGTACAGGGGGTAGGAACAGATACGCAGTATTTT
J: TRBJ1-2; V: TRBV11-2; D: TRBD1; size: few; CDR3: CASSLTQGAHGYTF; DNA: TGTGCCAGCAGCTTAACACAGGGGGCCCATGGCTACACCTTC
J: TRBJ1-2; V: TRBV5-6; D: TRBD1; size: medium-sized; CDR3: CASSLPGQLTYGYTF; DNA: TGTGCCAGCAGCTTGCCGGGACAGTTAACCTATGGCTACACCTTC
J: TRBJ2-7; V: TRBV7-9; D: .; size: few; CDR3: CASSLVHIGYEQYF; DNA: TGTGCCAGCAGCTTAGTTCACATTGGGTACGAGCAGTACTTC
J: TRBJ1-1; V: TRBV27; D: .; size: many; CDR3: CASSLHLGANTEAFF; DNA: TGTGCCAGCAGTTTACATCTTGGGGCGAACACTGAAGCTTTCTTT
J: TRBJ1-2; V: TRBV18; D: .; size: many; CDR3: CASSPREFNYGYTF; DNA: TGTGCCAGCTCACCTCGGGAGTTTAACTATGGCTACACCTTC
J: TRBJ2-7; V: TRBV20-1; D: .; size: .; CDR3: CSAVPTAPYWAGQYF; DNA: TGCAGTGCCGTACCGACAGCGCCCTACTGGGCCGGGCAGTACTTC
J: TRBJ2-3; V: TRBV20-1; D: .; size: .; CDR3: CSALTRDTQYF; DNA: TGCAGTGCTTTGACCAGAGATACGCAGTATTTT
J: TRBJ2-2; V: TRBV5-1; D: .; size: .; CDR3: CASSELGGSNTGELFF; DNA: TGCGCCAGCAGCGAGCTAGGCGGGTCGAACACCGGGGAGCTGTTTTTT
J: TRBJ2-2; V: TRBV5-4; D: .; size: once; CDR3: CASSRAPNTGELFF; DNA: TGTGCCAGCAGTAGGGCCCCGAACACCGGGGAGCTGTTTTTT
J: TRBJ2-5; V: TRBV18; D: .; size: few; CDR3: CASSPGIIQETQYF; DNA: TGTGCCAGCTCACCGGGGATTATCCAAGAGACCCAGTACTTC
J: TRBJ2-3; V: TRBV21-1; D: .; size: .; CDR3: CASSKALRIPLDTQYF; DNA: TGTGCCAGCAGCAAAGCGCTAAGGATTCCCTTAGATACGCAGTATTTT
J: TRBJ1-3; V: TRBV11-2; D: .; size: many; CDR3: CASSFQGGNTIYF; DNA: TGTGCCAGCAGCTTTCAGGGAGGAAACACCATATATTTT
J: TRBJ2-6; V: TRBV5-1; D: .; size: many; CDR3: CASSLTSSGANVLTF; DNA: TGCGCCAGCAGCTTGACTAGCTCTGGGGCCAACGTCCTGACTTTC
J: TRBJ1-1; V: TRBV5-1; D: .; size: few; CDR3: CASSPVVGNTEAFF; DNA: TGCGCCAGCAGCCCGGTCGTGGGGAACACTGAAGCTTTCTTT
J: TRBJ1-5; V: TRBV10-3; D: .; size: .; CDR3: CAISGLKGYQPQHF; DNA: TGTGCCATCAGTGGGCTAAAGGGATATCAGCCCCAGCATTTT
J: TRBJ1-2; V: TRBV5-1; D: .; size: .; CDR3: CASSPEGGSNYGYTF; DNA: TGCGCCAGCAGCCCGGAGGGAGGGTCCAACTATGGCTACACCTTC